These 5 T cell receptor beta chains came from one sample sequenced in a study of glioma-infiltrating T cells. Amplification of TCR alpha and beta CDR3 regions from RNA used iRepertoire nested multiplex PCR. TCRdb reanalysed the multiplex PCR reads using MiXCR and keeps one entry per CDR3 protein. The sample yields 150,000 to 200,000 distinct CDR3 sequences, around 42% seen once. The specimen sequenced was glioma tissue, nonneoplastic brain tissue, or PBMCs (not recorded which). These receptors were taken from a human donor with low-grade glioma or glioblastoma, undergoing nonglioma brain surgery, or in good health (not recorded which).

A word on this clonotype: A much larger clone lies a single base off, so this may be a read error. This rearrangement joins TRBV11-2 to TRBJ2-2; 8 bases line up with TRBD1. The CDR3 consists of 13 residues. From germline, CDR1 is SGHAT and CDR2 FQNNGV. In DNA, the CDR3 is TGTGCCAGCAGCGAGGGACAGGCCGGGAAGCTGTTTTTT. It encodes CASSEGQAGKLFF.

This clonotype was picked up one time. This may be a read error: a much more frequent sequence differs by one nucleotide. The chain combines TRBV24-1 with TRBJ2-3; the D is unclear. Germline CDR1 is KGHDR and CDR2 is SFDVKD. The CDR3 runs to 14 residues. V lost 4 bases and J lost 1, with 8 bases in between. CDR3 region: CATSDPWGTDTQYF. The CDR3 coding sequence is TGTGCCACCAGTGACCCTTGGGGCACAGATACGCAGTATTTT.

In its sample, this clonotype was seen a few times. This rearrangement joins TRBV5-4 to TRBJ2-5; 7 bases map to TRBD2. The CDR3 is 14 residues long. The J segment lost 5 bases and the V segment lost 4 bases, leaving 8 bases of the junction unmatched. The germline gives CDR1 SGHNT, CDR2 YYREEE (reference sequence). CDR3 DNA: TGTGCCAGCAGCACTCGAGCGGGAAGGGAGACCCAGTACTTC. Translated: CASSTRAGRETQYF. The full variable domain, completed using reference TRBV5-4 and TRBJ2-5, is ETGVTQSPTHLIKTRGQQVTLRCSSQSGHNTVSWYQQALGQGPQFIFQYYREEENGRGNFPPRFSGLQFPNYSSELNVNALELDDSALYLCASSTRAGRETQYFGPGTRLLVL.

Many counts were recorded for this clonotype. DNA of the CDR3: TGTGCCAGCAGTTTGTCTGAAAAACTGTTTTTT. Its protein product is CASSLSEKLFF. The V and J genes are TRBV28 and TRBJ1-4, with unresolved D. V was shortened by 3 bases and J by 7 bases, with 3 bases between the two germline ends. Germline V lookup: CDR1 MDHEN, CDR2 SYDVKM. The CDR3 extends over 11 amino acids.

The chain combines TRBV5-1 with TRBJ2-1; maybe TRBD1 (5 bases). Germline CDR1 is SGHRS and CDR2 is YFSETQ. V dropped 0 bases and J dropped 6 bases, with 16 bases sitting between them. CDR3 length: 16 residues. CDR3 protein: CASSLAILDQGNEQFF. The CDR3 coding sequence is TGCGCCAGCAGCTTGGCCATTTTGGACCAGGGCAATGAGCAGTTCTTC.